These 9 T cell receptor beta chains came from one sample sequenced in a study of T cells after yellow fever vaccination. TCRdb recomputed calls from the 5' RACE reads with MiXCR, one row per CDR3 protein. Of approximately 550,000 distinct CDR3 sequences listed, 15% to 20% are singletons. Sequencing used PBMCs, obtained 15 days after the yellow fever booster vaccination. These receptors all stem from a man aged 30 to 39 who received the YFV17D yellow fever vaccine.

The chain has TRBV9 and TRBJ1-5; D is ambiguous. V shed 0 bases and J shed 4 bases, with 5 bases lying between them. The germline V gene encodes CDR1 SGDLS and CDR2 YYNGEE. The CDR3 runs 13 residues. CDR3 sequence reads: CASSVGLNQPQHF. The CDR3 nucleotides are TGTGCCAGCAGCGTAGGGTTGAATCAGCCCCAGCATTTT.

The chain carries TRBV11-2 and TRBJ2-3; D might be TRBD2 (5 bases). This CDR3 has 16 amino acids. V shed 5 bases and J shed 0 bases, with 15 bases lying between them. Germline values: CDR1 SGHAT, CDR2 FQNNGV. The DNA of the CDR3 is TGTGCCAGCAGCCGATACACGGGAACTAGCACAGATACGCAGTATTTT. Protein: CASSRYTGTSTDTQYF.

This clonotype has more than one count but fewer than ten. The chain recombines TRBV7-8 with TRBJ2-1; TRBD1 matches at 8 bases. J lost 6 bases, V lost 1 base, and 2 bases had no gene match. Germline-derived CDR1 and CDR2 are SGHVS and FQNEAQ. The CDR3 spans 14 residues. As DNA, the CDR3 is TGTGCCAGCAGCTTAGGGACAGGGTCCAATGAGCAGTTCTTC. Encoded protein: CASSLGTGSNEQFF.

The chain is built from TRBV20-1 and TRBJ1-4; TRBD1 agrees at 10 bases. In germline, CDR1 is DFQATT, CDR2 SNEGSKA (reference sequence). After removal of 1 base from V and 0 bases from J, the junction contained 11 bases not matched to a gene. The CDR3 runs to 19 residues. The CDR3 DNA is TGCAGTGCTAGAGCCTCCCCGGGACAGGGGCTATCAACTAATGAAAAACTGTTTTTT. Residues: CSARASPGQGLSTNEKLFF.

Only a few counts were recorded for this clonotype. The V gene is TRBV28, the J gene TRBJ2-5; D unresolved. The V and J ends lost 5 bases and 3 bases respectively, with 7 bases between them. Per the germline V gene, CDR1 is MDHEN and CDR2 is SYDVKM. The CDR3 is made up of 12 amino acids. The CDR3 coding sequence is TGTGCCAGCAGTACCCGTGAAGAGACCCAGTACTTC. Amino acid sequence: CASSTREETQYF.

The table lists this clonotype with a few counts. The chain carries TRBV5-1 and TRBJ2-1; TRBD2 aligns across 9 bases. CDR1 and CDR2 (germline): SGHRS, YFSETQ. This CDR3 region has 17 residues. Trimming cost V 0 bases and J 2 bases; bases outside gene matches: 6. CDR3 nucleotide sequence: TGCGCCAGCAGCTTGGATGGTAGCGGGGGACCCTACAATGAGCAGTTCTTC. This codes for CASSLDGSGGPYNEQFF.

The rearrangement joins TRBV12-3 or TRBV12-4 to TRBJ2-6; D uncertain. The CDR3 has 14 residues. The V end was cut by 4 bases, the J end by 3 bases, with 7 bases between. The CDR3 loop reads CASSSFGGANVLTF. In DNA, the CDR3 is TGTGCCAGCAGTTCATTCGGTGGGGCCAACGTCCTGACTTTC.

The chain combines TRBV6-2 or TRBV6-3 with TRBJ2-7; tentatively, D is TRBD1 or TRBD2 (5 bases each). Trimming cost V 4 bases and J 6 bases, with 19 bases left between them. Germline V lookup: CDR1 MNHEY, CDR2 SVGEGT. This CDR3 spans 15 amino acids. This CDR3 reads CASSSNTGTRPEQYF. The DNA for the CDR3 is TGTGCCAGCAGTTCCAATACCGGGACCCGACCCGAGCAGTACTTC.

The chain couples TRBV29-1 to TRBJ2-5, with D unresolved. The V end was cut by 3 bases, the J end by 5 bases, with 7 bases between. Germline assignment: CDR1 SQVTM and CDR2 ANQGSEA. This CDR3 spans 11 amino acids. This CDR3 reads CSVDSVETQYF. CDR3 DNA sequence: TGCAGCGTTGACTCTGTGGAGACCCAGTACTTC.